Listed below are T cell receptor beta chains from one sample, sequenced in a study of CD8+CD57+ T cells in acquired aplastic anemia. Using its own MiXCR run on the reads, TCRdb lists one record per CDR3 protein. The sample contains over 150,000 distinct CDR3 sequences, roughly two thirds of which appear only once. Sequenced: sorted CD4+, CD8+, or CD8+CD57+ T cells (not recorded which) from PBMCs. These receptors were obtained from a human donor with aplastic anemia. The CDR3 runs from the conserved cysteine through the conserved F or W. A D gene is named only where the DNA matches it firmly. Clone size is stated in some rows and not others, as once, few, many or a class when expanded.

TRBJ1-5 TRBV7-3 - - CASSSQGKFNQPQHF TGTGCCAGCAGCTCACAGGGAAAATTCAATCAGCCCCAGCATTTT
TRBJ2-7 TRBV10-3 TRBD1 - CASTARDRGINEQYF TGTGCCTCCACCGCAAGGGACAGGGGAATTAACGAGCAGTACTTC
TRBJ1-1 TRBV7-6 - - CASSLASYTEAFF TGTGCCAGCAGCTTAGCTTCGTACACTGAAGCTTTCTTT
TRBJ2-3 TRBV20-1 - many CSARPLESGDTDTQYF TGCAGTGCGAGACCTCTAGAATCGGGGGACACAGATACGCAGTATTTT
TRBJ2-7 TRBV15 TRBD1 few CATSRDLDRGTSYEQYF TGTGCCACCAGCAGAGATCTGGACAGGGGAACCTCCTACGAGCAGTACTTC
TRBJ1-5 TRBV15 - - CATSGLGATNQPQHF TGTGCCACCAGCGGGCTGGGGGCCACAAATCAGCCCCAGCATTTT
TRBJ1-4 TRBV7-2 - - CASSLLGGATNEKLFF TGTGCCAGCAGCTTACTAGGGGGGGCAACTAATGAAAAACTGTTTTTT
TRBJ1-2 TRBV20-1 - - CSELYGYTF TGCAGTGAGCTCTATGGCTACACCTTC
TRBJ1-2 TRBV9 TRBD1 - CASSAYDRSGGYGCTF TGTGCCAGCAGCGCTTACGACCGCTCAGGGGGCTATGGCTGCACCTTC
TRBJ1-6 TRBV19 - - CASSIGGRGYNSPLHF TGTGCCAGTAGTATCGGGGGTAGGGGCTATAATTCACCCCTCCACTTT
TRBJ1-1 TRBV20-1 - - CSSTGTWRTEAFF TGCAGTTCGACCGGGACCTGGCGCACTGAAGCTTTCTTT
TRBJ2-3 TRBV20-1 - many CSASMTEAADTQYF TGCAGTGCTAGTATGACAGAAGCGGCAGATACGCAGTATTTT
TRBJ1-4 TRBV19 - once CASSIVGGGDEKLFF TGTGCCAGTAGTATAGTTGGGGGCGGCGATGAAAAACTGTTTTTT